Below, one T cell receptor (beta chain) is given with its context. This clone has a count of ten or more. Its antigen specificity is not known. A junction boundary mismatches the germline segment, possibly from a read error. Using the deep immunoSEQ assay, TCR CDR3 regions were amplified from genomic DNA by multiplex PCR. Genomic DNA extracted from each cell subset was distributed evenly over all wells of several immunoSEQ 96-well plates, and each plate served as one replicate. For sorted subsets, each replicate PCR was loaded with roughly 0.2 ug genomic DNA, equivalent to approximately 33,000 T cell genomes. Purified libraries were quantified with a Qubit 3.0 fluorometer, sized on a Bioanalyzer 2100, and re-quantified with the KAPA Library Quantification kit. Every immunoSEQ 96-well plate was sequenced on a dedicated single-read 150-cycle Illumina NextSeq 550 flow cell. The paper's data handling went like this. Because only junctional sequences without quality scores were contained in the immunoSEQ output, filtering matching that applied to full-length reads could not be performed. Sequences were annotated with PyIR, a Python wrapper for IgBLAST v1.9, using IMGT germline references to assign V/J genes and CDR3. Reads were filtered out if the reads had weak V/J assignments (E-value above 1e-6), no CDR3, stop codons, out-of-frame junctions, or ambiguous translated residues. V3J clonotypes were defined as sequences sharing an identical inferred V gene, J gene, and CDR3 amino acid sequence. To compute the percentage overlap between repertoires, the number of shared unique clonotypes was divided by the size of the smaller repertoire. Richness of each repertoire was evaluated using RTK rarefaction, the Chao1 estimator, and Recon v2.1 estimates of unobserved clonotypes. OLGA was used to compute generation probabilities for all TCRbeta clonotypes that the gDNA method yielded from a handful of donors. TCRdb carries this immuneACCESS record with in-frame sequences only. Its versions omit some clonotypes, under half of them owing to an unresolved V gene in the studies checked, with the rest unexplained. V and J calls and clone size come straight from that table; D and trimming were deduced from the DNA. This sample has roughly 720,000 clones in its table, and less than 95% of those were observed once. 34% of the sample is taken by the ten largest.

The data derive from a study of shared clonotypes between healthy human individuals (dated by TCRdb to the early 2020s). Describing the broader study: Three men and a couple of women, aged 18 to 49 years, made up the cohort. For each donor, CD4 naive and CD4 memory were each run on three plates, CD8 naive on two plates, and CD8 memory on one plate. The study deeply sequenced blood TCR repertoires of five healthy adults to estimate repertoire size and the extent of clonotype sharing between individuals. Libraries were prepared and TCR repertoires were sequenced by different laboratories using diverse techniques, in order to increase sequencing depth and limit assay-specific biases. Leukapheresis yielded between about 0.85 and 9.5 billion PBMCs per donor.

General study outcomes and caveats: Based on pairwise subsampling, the degree of clonotype sharing among donors was expected to be affected by sequencing depth. Because the study included only a small number of donors, the genetic and exposure-history diversity represented was limited. When a handful of donors were compared, the shared fraction of clonotypes was 5% to 6.5% for naive CD4, approximately 3.3% for naive CD8, 2% to 2.5% for memory CD4, and roughly 0.4% for memory CD8. Sampling was restricted to blood, and TCR repertoires in tissue are likely to differ from TCR repertoires in blood. Larger estimated clonotype richness was generally found for naive subsets than for memory subsets. Incomplete sequencing was indicated by rarefaction of sorted-subset datasets, despite the large sequencing depth. Compared with non-shared clonotypes, the clonotypes found in all four sorted-subset donors had higher generation probabilities.

Donors were healthy HIV-negative adults with no recently reported acute infections or vaccinations. Every donor was a Caucasian adult living in Nashville, Tennessee, USA. CD8 memory samples consisted of magnetically selected CD45RO+ cells combined with CCR7-negative CD45RA+ effector memory (TemRA) cells. Blood was collected by leukapheresis, and PBMCs were isolated by Ficoll-Histopaque density gradient centrifugation and then cryopreserved in liquid nitrogen vapor phase. Purity and quantity of every magnetically sorted T cell population were checked by analytical flow cytometry. From each sorted fraction, genomic DNA was isolated and quantified by UV absorbance on a Nanodrop 2000c. The source material was memory CD8+ T cells from PBMCs. What this sample's cell subset or site label stands for: CD45RO+ cells pooled with CCR7-negative TemRA cells. This clonotype was sampled from a man aged 18-30 years in good health. Some clones in this sample may be carry-over from other donors' samples.

The nucleotide sequence reads TGTGCCAGCAGCTTATCTTTGGGACAGGGTATCTACGAGCAGTACTTC. Its product reads: CASSLSLGQGIYEQYF. This receptor chain uses TRBV28 and TRBJ2-7; a stretch of 9 junction bases matches TRBD1. The cysteine opens and the phenylalanine closes a CDR3 of 16 amino acids. The only DNA kept is the CDR3, 48 bases in frame from the first base. In the germline V gene, CDR1 corresponds to MDHEN and CDR2 to SYDVKM.